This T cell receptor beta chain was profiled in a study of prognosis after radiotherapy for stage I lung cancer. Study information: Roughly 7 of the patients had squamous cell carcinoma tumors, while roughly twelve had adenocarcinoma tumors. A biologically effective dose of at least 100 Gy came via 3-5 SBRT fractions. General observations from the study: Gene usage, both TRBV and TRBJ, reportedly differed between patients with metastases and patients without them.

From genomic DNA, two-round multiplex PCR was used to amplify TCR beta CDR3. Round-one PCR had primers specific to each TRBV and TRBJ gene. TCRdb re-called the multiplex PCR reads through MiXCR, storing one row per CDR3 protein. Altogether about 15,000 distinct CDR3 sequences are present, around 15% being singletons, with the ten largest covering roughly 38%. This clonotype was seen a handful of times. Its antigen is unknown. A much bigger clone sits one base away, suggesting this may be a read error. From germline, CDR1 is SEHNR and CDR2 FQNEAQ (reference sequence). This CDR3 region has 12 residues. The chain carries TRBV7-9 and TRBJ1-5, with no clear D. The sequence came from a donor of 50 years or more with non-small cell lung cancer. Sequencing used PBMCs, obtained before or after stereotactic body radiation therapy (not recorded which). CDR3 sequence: CVSSELDQPQHF. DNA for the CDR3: TGTGTCAGCAGCGAGTTAGATCAGCCCCAGCATTTT.